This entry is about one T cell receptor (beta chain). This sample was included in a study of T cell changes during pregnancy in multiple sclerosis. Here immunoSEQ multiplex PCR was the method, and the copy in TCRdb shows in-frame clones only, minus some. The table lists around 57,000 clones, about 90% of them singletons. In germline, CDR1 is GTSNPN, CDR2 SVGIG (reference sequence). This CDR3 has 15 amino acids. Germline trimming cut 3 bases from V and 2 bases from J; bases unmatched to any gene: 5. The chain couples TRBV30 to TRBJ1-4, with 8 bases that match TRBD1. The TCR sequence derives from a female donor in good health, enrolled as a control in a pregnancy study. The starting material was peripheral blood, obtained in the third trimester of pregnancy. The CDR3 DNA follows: TGTGCCTGGAGCCCGGACAGGGCGACTAATGAAAAACTGTTTTTT. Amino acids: CAWSPDRATNEKLFF.